What follows are 27 T cell receptor beta chains derived from one specimen sequenced in a study of breast tumors, draining lymph nodes, adjacent tissues. Axillary draining lymph nodes of breast cancer patients supplied the node samples. TCRdb re-called the multiplex PCR reads with MiXCR, one entry per CDR3 protein. The sample carries some 140,000 distinct CDR3 sequences, 21% recorded once. Sequencing used axillary lymph node tissue. These receptors originate from a female donor with breast cancer. Some clones in this sample may be carry-over from other donors' samples.

A remark on this clonotype: A much larger clone lies a single base off, so this may be a read error. The genes are TRBV6-1 and TRBJ2-2; TRBD1 might be the D (7 bases). Germline CDR1 and CDR2: MNHNS and SASEGT. The CDR3 loop spans 14 amino acids. CDR3 nucleotides: TGTGCCGTTAGGACAGGAGGTAGCGGCGGGGAGCTGTGTTTT. Translating gives CAVRTGGSGGELCF.

This clonotype came up many times. The genes are TRBV19 and TRBJ2-1; TRBD2 aligns across 9 bases. Germline lookup yields CDR1 LNHDA and CDR2 SQIVND (reference sequence). V trimming: 4 bases; J trimming: 8 bases; junction bases outside the gene matches: 3. The CDR3 runs to 13 residues. CDR3 DNA sequence: TGTGCCAGTAGTAGCGGGGGGGCGGATGAGCAGTTCTTC. This translates into CASSSGGADEQFF.

Of note for this clonotype: One base away lies a much larger clone, so this may be a sequencing read error. The chain combines TRBV19 with TRBJ2-5, with 10 nucleotides matching TRBD1. CDR1 and CDR2 (germline): LNHDA, SQIVND (reference sequence). The CDR3 runs 15 residues. The CDR3 here is CAGSIAGTGDETQYF. In nucleotides, the CDR3 is TGTGCCGGTAGTATAGCAGGGACAGGGGACGAGACCCAGTACTTC. Drawing the rest from reference TRBV19 and TRBJ2-5, the complete variable domain is DGGITQSPKYLFRKEGQNVTLSCEQNLNHDAMYWYRQDPGQGLRLIYYSQIVNDFQKGDIAEGYSVSREKKESFPLTVTSAQKNPTAFYLCAGSIAGTGDETQYFGPGTRLLVL.

The chain combines TRBV27 with TRBJ1-4; 9 bases agree with TRBD1. Germline V gene lookup returns CDR1 MNHEY and CDR2 SMNVEV (reference sequence). The CDR3 extends over 12 amino acids. V gave up 10 bases and J gave up 10 bases; unmatched junction bases: 7. Written as DNA, the CDR3 is TGTGCCACCGGACAGGGGTTTGGAAAACTGTTTTTT. Amino acid sequence: CATGQGFGKLFF.

In this sample, this clonotype turned up a few times. The chain couples TRBV19 to TRBJ2-2; tentatively, D is TRBD1 or TRBD2 (5 bases each). Trimming cost V 0 bases and J 5 bases, with 13 bases left between them. This CDR3 has 16 amino acids. Germline V gene data show CDR1 as LNHDA and CDR2 as SQIVND (reference sequence). CDR3 region: CASSIDPQGPTGELFF. The CDR3 DNA is TGTGCCAGTAGTATAGATCCGCAGGGACCGACCGGGGAGCTGTTTTTT.

J is TRBJ1-5 and V is TRBV28; 8 bases align to TRBD1. The CDR3 consists of 14 residues. CDR1 MDHEN and CDR2 SYDVKM come from the germline V gene. Trimming at V came to 6 bases and at J to 6 bases, leaving 7 bases not matched to a gene. In DNA, the CDR3 is TGTGCCAGCAGCCCAACAGGGGGGCGTCAGCCCCAGCATTTT. It yields the protein CASSPTGGRQPQHF.

This rearrangement joins TRBV5-6 to TRBJ1-2; maybe TRBD1 (5 bases). Germline V CDR1 and CDR2: SGHDT, YYEEEE. V was cut by 0 bases and J by 4 bases, with 7 bases left in between. CDR3 size: 13 residues. The DNA for the CDR3 is TGTGCCAGCAGCTTGGAGGGGACCTATGGCTACACCTTC. The encoded protein is CASSLEGTYGYTF.

Note on this clonotype: At one of its ends the junction is not consistent with the germline gene, which may arise from a read error. The CDR3 loop is CASSFLRQGPTDTRYF. The CDR3 coding sequence is TGTGCCAGCAGCTTCCTCCGACAGGGCCCTACGGATACGCGGTATTTT. The rearrangement links TRBV11-2 to TRBJ2-3; 7 nucleotides line up with TRBD1. Per germline, CDR1 SGHAT and CDR2 FQNNGV. This CDR3 has 16 amino acids.

Notes on this clonotype: One base away lies a much larger clone, so this may be a sequencing read error. The V and J genes are TRBV9 and TRBJ2-2; D gene ambiguous. Germline CDR1 SGDLS, CDR2 YYNGEE. The V end was cut by 10 bases, the J end by 7 bases, with 11 bases between. The length of the CDR3 is 11 residues. This chain's CDR3 is CAGSRFGELFF. The CDR3 region has the DNA TGTGCCGGCTCCCGGTTCGGGGAGCTGTTTTTT.

This clonotype appeared many times. The V call is TRBV27, the J call TRBJ2-7; perhaps D is TRBD1 or TRBD2 (6 bases each). In germline, CDR1 is MNHEY, CDR2 SMNVEV (reference sequence). There are 14 residues in the CDR3. Trimming left V 8 bases short and J 5 bases short, with 19 bases between. DNA of the CDR3: TGTGCCAGCTCCCCCCGGGGGCTGGTGGACGAGCAGTACTTC. Protein: CASSPRGLVDEQYF.

This clonotype was seen repeatedly, ten times or more. The rearrangement joins TRBV20-1 to TRBJ2-5; the D is unclear. The CDR3 loop spans 12 amino acids. Per germline, CDR1 DFQATT and CDR2 SNEGSKA (reference sequence). Trimming cost V 6 bases and J 3 bases, with 11 bases left between them. CDR3 protein: CSARAPKETQYF. CDR3 sequence (DNA): TGCAGTGCGCGAGCGCCAAAAGAGACCCAGTACTTC.

The V gene is TRBV11-2, the J gene TRBJ2-3, with 8 positions matching TRBD2. With V trimmed by 5 bases and J by 2 bases, 12 bases remained unmatched. Germline V lookup: CDR1 SGHAT, CDR2 FQNNGV. This CDR3 contains 17 residues. For the CDR3, the DNA is TGTGCCAGCAGCCAACTCCCGGCGGGGGGCTTCACAGATACGCAGTATTTT. Protein sequence: CASSQLPAGGFTDTQYF.

This clonotype came up a few times. A much larger clone lies one base from this, so it may be a read error. V and J are TRBV2 and TRBJ2-5, with 11 nucleotides matching TRBD2. V lost 3 bases to trimming and J lost 7 bases; unmatched junction nucleotides: 13. Germline loops: CDR1 SNHLY, CDR2 FYNNEI. The CDR3 totals 17 residues. CDR3 residues: CASSDRGSGRAGGTQYF. In nucleotides, the CDR3 is TGTGCCAGCAGTGACCGGGGTAGCGGGAGGGCCGGAGGGACCCAGTACTTC.

As regards this clonotype: A much larger clone is a single base away; this may be a read error. V and J are TRBV18 and TRBJ1-2; D ambiguous. This CDR3 has 15 amino acids. CDR1 and CDR2 from the germline V gene are KGHSH and LQKENI. CDR3 loop: CASSPRSPGEGGYPF. In nucleotides, the CDR3 is TGTGCCAGCTCACCACGATCTCCCGGGGAGGGAGGCTACCCCTTC.

There are many counts of this clonotype. V gene TRBV19 combines with J gene TRBJ2-7, with 7 bases lining up with TRBD2. The V segment lost 7 bases and the J segment 1 base; nucleotides outside the gene matches: 7. This CDR3 has 14 amino acids. Germline-derived CDR1 and CDR2 are LNHDA and SQIVND (reference sequence). CDR3 residues: CASKAGDSSYEQYF. CDR3 DNA sequence: TGTGCCAGTAAGGCGGGGGATTCATCCTACGAGCAGTACTTC.

This clonotype occurred many times. This chain connects TRBV6-1 to TRBJ2-7; 7 bases match TRBD2. This CDR3 spans 13 amino acids. Germline V gene data show CDR1 as MNHNS and CDR2 as SASEGT. V trimming: 6 bases; J trimming: 4 bases; junction bases outside the gene matches: 6. This CDR3 reads CASSRTSGYEQYF. CDR3 bases: TGTGCCAGCAGCCGGACTAGTGGATACGAGCAGTACTTC.

This clonotype was detected ten times or more. J is TRBJ1-2 and V is TRBV20-1; 9 bases map to TRBD1. The junction had 6 bases not matched to a gene; V was cut back by 6 bases and J by 4 bases. The CDR3 sequence is 13 residues long. The germline gives CDR1 DFQATT, CDR2 SNEGSKA (reference sequence). The CDR3 loop is CSAPPGQGYGYTF. The CDR3 coding sequence is TGCAGTGCCCCCCCGGGACAGGGCTATGGCTACACCTTC.

This clonotype was seen many times. The V call is TRBV3-1, the J call TRBJ1-6, with 7 bases lining up with TRBD1. The CDR3 contains 12 residues. V lost 3 bases and J lost 12; bases outside the gene matches: 2. The V gene's germline CDR1 is LGHDT and CDR2 YNNKEL (reference sequence). CDR3 DNA sequence: TGTGCCAGCAGCCAGGGGACAGAACCCCTCCACTTT. It encodes CASSQGTEPLHF.

Ten or more counts support this clonotype. In DNA, the CDR3 is TGCAGTGCTGACCATAGCGGGAAGTCGTACGAGCAGTACTTC. Protein: CSADHSGKSYEQYF. J is TRBJ2-7 and V is TRBV20-1; the match to TRBD2 covers 8 bases. Per the germline V gene, CDR1 is DFQATT and CDR2 is SNEGSKA (reference sequence). Trimming cost V 5 bases and J 4 bases; bases outside gene matches: 10. CDR3 length: 14 residues.

This clonotype was counted ten times or more. The chain recombines TRBV5-1 with TRBJ2-3, with 9 positions matching TRBD1. There are 15 residues in the CDR3. The V gene end was trimmed by 4 bases and the J gene end by 10 bases; junction bases not matched to a gene: 13. The germline CDR1 and CDR2 sequences are SGHRS and YFSETQ. CDR3 bases: TGCGCCAGCAGCCCGGGACAGGGAGGAGGGAAGGCGCAGTATTTT. This codes for CASSPGQGGGKAQYF. Full variable domain (remainder filled in from reference TRBV5-1 and TRBJ2-3): KAGVTQTPRYLIKTRGQQVTLSCSPISGHRSVSWYQQTPGQGLQFLFEYFSETQRNKGNFPGRFSGRQFSNSRSEMNVSTLELGDSALYLCASSPGQGGGKAQYFGPGTRLTVL.

In the case of this clonotype: This sequence may be a read error, since a much larger clone differs from it by one base. The rearrangement uses TRBV19 and TRBJ2-1; 9 bases are a match to TRBD2. This CDR3 has 16 residues. V lost 3 bases to trimming and J lost 4 bases; unmatched junction nucleotides: 7. The germline V gene has CDR1 LNHDA and CDR2 SQIVND (reference sequence). The CDR3: CASSMGSAGGYNEQFF. CDR3 nucleotides: TGTGCCAGTAGTATGGGGTCAGCGGGAGGATACAATGAGCAGTTCTTC.

The sample holds a few counts of this clonotype. A much larger clone sits a single nucleotide away, making a read error possible. DNA of the CDR3: TGCGCCAGCCGACTAGCGGGAGAGGGGGAGCAGTTCTTC. Protein product: CASRLAGEGEQFF. The chain couples TRBV10-2 to TRBJ2-1, with 12 nucleotides matching TRBD2. This CDR3 region has 13 residues. The ends lost 8 bases at V and 10 bases at J; junction bases unmatched: 6. Germline-derived CDR1 and CDR2 are WSHSY and SAAADI.

A note on this clonotype: A much bigger clone sits one base away, suggesting this may be a read error. The rearrangement uses TRBV5-6 and TRBJ2-7; D may be TRBD1 (5 bases). With 10 bases removed from V and 5 bases from J, the gap between germline ends came to 16 bases. The V gene's germline CDR1 is SGHDT and CDR2 YYEEEE. The CDR3 runs to 12 residues. CDR3 sequence (DNA): TGTGCCTGGGGTTACCTAGGGGACGAGCAGTACTTC. This encodes CAWGYLGDEQYF.

On this clonotype itself: A much larger clonotype is one base distant, so this may be a read error. The chain is built from TRBV6-1 and TRBJ1-4, with D hard to call. Per germline, CDR1 MNHNS and CDR2 SASEGT. The CDR3 spans 15 residues. The germline V and J ends were trimmed by 5 bases and 5 bases, with 15 bases remaining between them. The CDR3 here is CASSNRWSVNEKLFF. As DNA, the CDR3 is TGTGCCAGCAGTAATCGGTGGAGCGTAAATGAAAAACTGTTTTTT.

This clonotype appeared many times. This rearrangement joins TRBV6-5 to TRBJ1-4, with TRBD1 as a possible D gene (5 bases). The CDR3 extends over 14 amino acids. V was pared by 6 bases and J by 5 bases, with 13 bases between. CDR1 MNHEY and CDR2 SVGAGI come from the germline V gene. The chain's CDR3 is CASRQQVGNEKLFF. Here the CDR3 DNA reads TGTGCCAGCAGACAACAGGTCGGAAATGAAAAACTGTTTTTT.

For this clonotype: A read error may be the cause here, since a much bigger clone is one base away. The J gene is TRBJ2-5, the V gene TRBV29-1, with 8 bases fitting TRBD2. The germline CDR1 and CDR2 sequences are SQVTM and ANQGSEA. The CDR3 has 15 amino acids. Written as DNA, the CDR3 is TGCAGCGCCGTTAGGCTAGCGGGTATTCAAGGGACCCAGTACTTC. Translated: CSAVRLAGIQGTQYF.

This clonotype was seen ten or more times. The chain couples TRBV28 to TRBJ1-4; weak D call: TRBD1 (5 bases). V was clipped by 6 bases and J by 5 bases, with 13 bases between them. The CDR3 covers 14 residues. Per the germline V gene, CDR1 is MDHEN and CDR2 is SYDVKM. This CDR3 reads CASRWGPSNEKLFF. CDR3 DNA sequence: TGTGCCAGCAGATGGGGACCGTCGAATGAAAAACTGTTTTTT.